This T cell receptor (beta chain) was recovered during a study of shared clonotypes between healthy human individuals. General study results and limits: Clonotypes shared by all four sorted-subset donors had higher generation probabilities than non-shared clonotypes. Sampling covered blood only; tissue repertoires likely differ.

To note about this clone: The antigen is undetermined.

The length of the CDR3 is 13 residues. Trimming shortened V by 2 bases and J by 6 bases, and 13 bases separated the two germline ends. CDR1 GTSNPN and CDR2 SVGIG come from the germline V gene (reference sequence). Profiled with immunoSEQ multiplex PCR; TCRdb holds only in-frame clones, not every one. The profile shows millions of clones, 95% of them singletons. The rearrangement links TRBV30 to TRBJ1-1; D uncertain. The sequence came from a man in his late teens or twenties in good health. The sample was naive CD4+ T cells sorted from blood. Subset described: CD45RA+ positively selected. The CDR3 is CAWSPTKGPEAFF. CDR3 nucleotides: TGTGCCTGGAGTCCGACGAAGGGTCCTGAAGCTTTCTTT.